One sample yielded the 29 T cell receptor beta chains listed below, sequenced in a study of blood T cell repertoires in COVID-19. Sequencing was performed with immunoSEQ multiplex PCR; in TCRdb, only in-frame clones are kept and a portion is missing. The table records approximately 75,000 clones, roughly 86% of them present only once. The sequencing input was peripheral blood. Source of these receptors: a man aged 45-60 years with acute or convalescent COVID-19.

This sequence joins TRBV24-1 and TRBJ2-5, with 10 bases identical to TRBD2. The CDR3 extends over 15 amino acids. The V and J ends lost 6 bases and 1 base, in that order; junction bases with no gene match: 4. Per the germline V gene, CDR1 is KGHDR and CDR2 is SFDVKD. The CDR3 DNA reads TGTGCCACCAGTCGCCCTAGCGGGGGCCAAGAGACCCAGTACTTC. Protein: CATSRPSGGQETQYF.

This clone was recorded only once. The chain joins TRBV5-4 to TRBJ1-1; TRBD1 matches 7 bases. Per the germline V gene, CDR1 is SGHNT and CDR2 is YYREEE (reference sequence). This CDR3 contains 15 residues. The junction had 6 bases not matched to a gene; V was cut back by 0 bases and J by 4 bases. CDR3 protein: CASSLGGTAGTEAFF. In nucleotides, the CDR3 is TGTGCCAGCAGCTTGGGCGGGACAGCCGGCACTGAAGCTTTCTTT.

The rearrangement joins TRBV7-6 to TRBJ2-3; a weak D match, TRBD2 (5 bases). The V end was cut by 0 bases, the J end by 1 base, with 5 bases between. The CDR3 covers 14 residues. Germline V gene data show CDR1 as SGHVS and CDR2 as FNYEAQ. CDR3 in DNA: TGTGCCAGCAGCTTAGCGCGGGGCACAGATACGCAGTATTTT. The encoded protein is CASSLARGTDTQYF.

The chain couples TRBV21-1 to TRBJ2-1; the listed D gene, TRBD2, was not tested against the DNA. TRBV21-1 is listed as a pseudogene. The CDR3 consists of 17 residues. Here the CDR3 DNA reads TGTGCCAGCAGCAGCAACCTGGGGCGGGACGCCTACAATGAGCAGTTCTTC. Translating gives CASSSNLGRDAYNEQFF.

V gene TRBV18 combines with J gene TRBJ1-2; 8 bases align to TRBD1. This CDR3 contains 15 residues. V was pared by 5 bases and J by 2 bases, with 7 bases of the junction left unmatched. The germline gives CDR1 KGHSH, CDR2 LQKENI. In DNA, the CDR3 is TGTGCCAGCTCAACGACAGGGGTTCCCAACTATGGCTACACCTTC. Amino acid sequence: CASSTTGVPNYGYTF. The full variable domain, its missing parts supplied by reference TRBV18 and TRBJ1-2, is NAGVMQNPRHLVRRRGQEARLRCSPMKGHSHVYWYRQLPEEGLKFMVYLQKENIIDESGMPKERFSAEFPKEGPSILRIQQVVRGDSAAYFCASSTTGVPNYGYTFGSGTRLTVV.

This clone was found once. The chain uses TRBV5-6 and TRBJ1-2; 7 bases map to TRBD1. This CDR3 spans 14 amino acids. CDR1 and CDR2 from the germline V gene are SGHDT and YYEEEE. V lost 1 base, J lost 4 bases, and 4 bases stayed unmatched. CDR3 sequence reads: CASSLNRGTYGYTF. DNA of the CDR3: TGTGCCAGCAGCTTGAACAGGGGAACCTATGGCTACACCTTC.

As for this clone: In this CDR3 the conserved last residue, phenylalanine or tryptophan, is missing, so a read error is likely. It is unclear where the CDR3 begins or ends on the DNA, so no DNA is shown, and the CDR3 is as TCRdb lists it. The chain carries TRBV28 and TRBJ1-1; the listed D gene, TRBD1, was not tested against the DNA. The CDR3 is made up of 12 amino acids, end residues included. Per germline, CDR1 MDHEN and CDR2 SYDVKM. CDR3 region: CASSSTDRLMST.

This chain links TRBV5-6 with TRBJ1-1; D ambiguous. The CDR3 has 13 amino acids. With 2 bases removed from V and 4 bases from J, the gap between germline ends came to 9 bases. In germline, CDR1 is SGHDT, CDR2 YYEEEE. CDR3 coding DNA: TGTGCCAGCAGCTTCGGCGGAATCACTGAAGCTTTCTTT. As protein: CASSFGGITEAFF.

The V and J genes are TRBV4-1 and TRBJ2-2; the match to TRBD2 covers 7 bases. Germline V gene sequence: CDR1 MGHRA, CDR2 YSYEKL. The CDR3 spans 15 residues. V shed 8 bases, J shed 3 bases, and the junction held 9 bases outside the gene matches. The CDR3 nucleotides read TGCGCCAGCTCTCTGCGGGGGATTTACACCGGGGAGCTGTTTTTT. Its translation: CASSLRGIYTGELFF.

The rearrangement links TRBV3-1 (or the pseudogene TRBV3-2) to TRBJ1-2, with TRBD1 as a possible D gene (6 bases). The CDR3 length is 14 residues. CDR1 and CDR2 from the germline V gene are LGHDT and YNNKEL (reference sequence). V lost 1 base to trimming and J lost 1 base, with 7 bases between them. CDR3 region: CASSQAGVNYGYTF. For the CDR3, the DNA is TGTGCCAGCAGCCAAGCAGGGGTTAACTATGGCTACACCTTC.

This clone was detected once. The V gene is TRBV27, the J gene TRBJ2-7; perhaps TRBD2 as D (6 bases). V lost 3 bases, J lost 1 base, and 13 bases lay in between. CDR3 length: 15 amino acids. Germline values: CDR1 MNHEY, CDR2 SMNVEV (reference sequence). CDR3 region: CASSFVLAPSYEQYF. CDR3 bases: TGTGCCAGCAGTTTCGTACTAGCTCCTTCCTACGAGCAGTACTTC.

The V gene is TRBV30, the J gene TRBJ1-5; D remains ambiguous. Germline CDR1 GTSNPN, CDR2 SVGIG (reference sequence). The CDR3 covers 13 residues. V was clipped by 2 bases and J by 7 bases, with 12 bases between them. CDR3 protein: CAWSSLAGQPQHF. The CDR3 region has the DNA TGTGCCTGGAGTTCTTTAGCTGGACAGCCCCAGCATTTT. The full variable domain, in which reference TRBV30 and TRBJ1-5 provide the parts outside the CDR3, is SQTIHQWPATLVQPVGSPLSLECTVEGTSNPNLYWYRQAAGRGLQLLFYSVGIGQISSEVPQNLSASRPQDRQFILSSKKLLLSDSGFYLCAWSSLAGQPQHFGDGTRLSIL.

The rearrangement links TRBV10-3 to TRBJ2-7; TRBD1 matches 12 bases. The CDR3 consists of 15 residues. V lost 4 bases and J lost 3; bases outside the gene matches: 4. Germline CDR1 ENHRY, CDR2 SYGVKD. CDR3 nucleotides: TGTGCCATCAGTGGGGGGGACAGGGGGCTCTACGAGCAGTACTTC. Amino acids: CAISGGDRGLYEQYF.

The V and J genes are TRBV5-1 and TRBJ1-6; no clear D gene. V shed 6 bases and J shed 7 bases, with 11 bases lying between them. CDR3 length equals 13 residues. The germline V gene encodes CDR1 SGHRS and CDR2 YFSETQ. The CDR3 here is CASTWQNNSPLHF. Here the CDR3 DNA reads TGCGCCAGCACCTGGCAGAACAATTCACCCCTCCACTTT.

The chain couples TRBV11-2 to TRBJ2-5, with D tentatively TRBD1 (6 bases). This CDR3 spans 14 amino acids. V lost 3 bases to trimming and J lost 4 bases, with 12 bases between them. Germline-derived CDR1 and CDR2 are SGHAT and FQNNGV. The CDR3 is CASSFRTDRETQYF. In nucleotides, the CDR3 is TGTGCCAGCAGCTTTAGGACAGATAGAGAGACCCAGTACTTC.

The chain employs TRBV6-5 and TRBJ2-6; D is unresolved. The CDR3 has 12 residues. The V end was cut by 9 bases, the J end by 0 bases, with 3 bases between. CDR1 is MNHEY and CDR2 is SVGAGI in the germline V gene. CDR3 sequence reads: CASSSGANVLTF. The CDR3, as DNA: TGTGCCAGTAGCTCTGGGGCCAACGTCCTGACTTTC.

The chain is built from TRBV18 and TRBJ2-3, with 15 bases that match TRBD2. The germline gives CDR1 KGHSH, CDR2 LQKENI. V shed 2 bases, J shed 2 bases, and the junction held 8 bases outside the gene matches. The CDR3 is 19 amino acids. The CDR3 region has the DNA TGTGCCAGCTCACCAGATCCGGGACTAGCGGGGGGACACACAGATACGCAGTATTTT. It is translated as CASSPDPGLAGGHTDTQYF.

This rearrangement joins TRBV11-2 to TRBJ2-6; D is undetermined. CDR1 is SGHAT and CDR2 is FQNNGV in the germline V gene. CDR3 length: 14 residues. Trimming removed 5 bases at V and 0 bases at J, with 5 bases between. CDR3 nucleotide sequence: TGTGCCAGCAGCCCTTTCTCTGGGGCCAACGTCCTGACTTTC. It translates to CASSPFSGANVLTF.

The chain uses TRBV2 and TRBJ2-3; a possible D gene is TRBD2 (5 bases). The CDR3 contains 15 residues. Trimming removed 4 bases from V and 0 bases from J, with 11 bases in between. Germline-derived CDR1 and CDR2 are SNHLY and FYNNEI. The CDR3 loop is CASSGTGLSTDTQYF. DNA for the CDR3: TGTGCCAGCAGTGGCACGGGATTAAGCACAGATACGCAGTATTTT.

The V gene is TRBV7-3, the J gene TRBJ2-1; TRBD1 aligns across 10 bases. The J segment lost 7 bases and the V segment lost 2 bases, leaving 5 bases of the junction unmatched. Germline assignment: CDR1 SGHTA and CDR2 FQGTGA. CDR3 length: 15 amino acids. CDR3 bases: TGTGCCAGCAGCTTAGCAGGACAGGGGGTGAATGAGCAGTTCTTC. The encoded protein is CASSLAGQGVNEQFF.

About this clone: The junction departs from germline at one end; a sequencing error may be responsible. V is TRBV7-3 and J is TRBJ2-2; perhaps TRBD1 as D (5 bases). The CDR3 loop spans 16 amino acids. In germline, CDR1 is SGHTA, CDR2 FQGTGA. The CDR3 nucleotides are TGTGCCGGCAGCTTAACGGGTTCCAGGGTAACCGGGGAGCTGTTTTTT. This sequence encodes CAGSLTGSRVTGELFF.

The rearrangement uses TRBV7-2 and TRBJ1-3, with D uncertain. Per the germline V gene, CDR1 is SGHTA and CDR2 is FQGNSA. The CDR3 covers 14 residues. V was pared by 3 bases and J by 2 bases, with 8 bases between. The CDR3 sequence is CASSLRQAGNTIYF. The CDR3 bases are TGTGCCAGCAGCTTGCGCCAGGCTGGAAACACCATATATTTT.

This clone turned up a few times. This chain links TRBV6-5 with TRBJ2-6; D uncertain. The CDR3 covers 15 residues. The V and J ends lost 5 bases and 0 bases respectively, with 8 bases between them. CDR1 and CDR2 (germline): MNHEY, SVGAGI. The CDR3 DNA is TGTGCCAGCAGTAATTGGGCCTCTGGGGCCAACGTCCTGACTTTC. This codes for CASSNWASGANVLTF.

The chain joins TRBV12-3 or TRBV12-4 to TRBJ2-7; a possible D gene is TRBD1 (6 bases). V was trimmed by 1 base and J by 3 bases, leaving 7 bases between them. CDR3 length equals 13 residues. The CDR3 loop reads CASSLVQGYEQYF. CDR3 in DNA: TGTGCCAGCAGTTTAGTACAGGGCTACGAGCAGTACTTC.

The chain couples TRBV7-2 to TRBJ2-7; D remains unclear. The V end lost 4 bases, the J end lost 5 bases, and 15 bases lay between the germline ends. The CDR3 sequence is 14 residues long. Germline V gene sequence: CDR1 SGHTA, CDR2 FQGNSA. The CDR3 DNA is TGTGCCAGCAGCTCGCCGGTTCTGCCGGACGAGCAGTACTTC. It is translated as CASSSPVLPDEQYF.

The chain uses TRBV18 and TRBJ2-2; possible D gene TRBD2, 5 bases. The germline V and J ends were trimmed by 3 bases and 6 bases, with 11 bases remaining between them. Germline CDR1 is KGHSH and CDR2 is LQKENI. This CDR3 has 14 amino acids. The chain's CDR3 is CASSPDFQAGELFF. The DNA for the CDR3 is TGTGCCAGCTCACCGGACTTTCAGGCCGGGGAGCTGTTTTTT.

This chain links TRBV24-1 with TRBJ2-6; no clear D gene. Germline-derived CDR1 and CDR2 are KGHDR and SFDVKD. The germline V and J ends were trimmed by 4 bases and 7 bases, with 7 bases remaining between them. The CDR3 is 13 residues long. The CDR3 DNA is TGTGCCACCAGTGACCTGACTGCCAACGTCCTGACTTTC. This codes for CATSDLTANVLTF.

This clone was observed once. J is TRBJ2-1 and V is TRBV19, with 8 positions matching TRBD1. The CDR3 has 15 amino acids. V trimming: 10 bases; J trimming: 10 bases; junction bases outside the gene matches: 18. The germline CDR1 and CDR2 sequences are LNHDA and SQIVND (reference sequence). CDR3 coding DNA: TGTGCCAAGGGACAGGCACGGAATGCGAAATGGGAGCAGTTCTTC. Its protein is CAKGQARNAKWEQFF.

This chain uses TRBV10-1 with TRBJ2-2, with D possibly matching TRBD1 (6 bases). The germline V and J ends were trimmed by 3 bases and 7 bases, with 12 bases remaining between them. Germline V CDR1 and CDR2: WNHNN, SYGVQD (reference sequence). This CDR3 contains 14 residues. The CDR3 sequence: CASSESTGIGELFF. The CDR3 DNA is TGCGCCAGCAGTGAATCCACAGGGATCGGGGAGCTGTTTTTT.